Listed below are T cell receptor beta chains from one sample, sequenced in a study of human versus mouse CDR3 diversity and MHC coevolution. Assay: immunoSEQ multiplex PCR; the TCRdb copy retains only in-frame clones and omits some. The table has around 74,000 clones, approximately 90% seen once. The sample comprised naive CD4+ T cells from blood. The receptors originated from a person aged 25-75 years in good health. The CDR3 runs from the conserved cysteine through the conserved F or W. A D gene is named only where the DNA matches it firmly. Clone size is given for some rows only: seen once, a few or many times, or a class if the clone is expanded.

>-|TRBV2|TRBJ2-5|-
TGTGCCAGCAGTGGGGTCACAGAGACAGGGACCCAGTACTTC
CASSGVTETGTQYF
>-|TRBV6-1|TRBJ1-2|-
TGTGCCAGCAGATCGGACCGGGGCTATGGCTACACCTTC
CASRSDRGYGYTF
>-|TRBV6-5|TRBJ2-3|-
TGTGCCACCAAATACAGGGTTAGCACAGATACGCAGTATTTT
CATKYRVSTDTQYF
>-|TRBV7-8|TRBJ2-3|-
TGTGCCGGCGAAGGAGACATAAGGGGGTTCACAGATACGCAGTATTTT
CAGEGDIRGFTDTQYF
>TRBD1|TRBV5-1|TRBJ2-2|once
TGCGCCAGCAGCGTCGGACAGGGGGCCGGGGAGCTGTTTTTT
CASSVGQGAGELFF
>-|TRBV1|TRBJ1-1|once
TGCACCAGCAGCCAAGATATCGAGTGTGATGCTTTCTTT
CTSSQDIECDAFF
>-|TRBV5-8|TRBJ1-1|-
TGTGCCAGCAGCTTGGGGCCGAACACTGAAGCTTTCTTT
CASSLGPNTEAFF
>TRBD1|TRBV18|TRBJ1-5|-
TGTGCCAGCTCACTTTACTTCGGGACAGGGGAAGTGGTCAATCAGCCCCAGCATTTT
CASSLYFGTGEVVNQPQHF
>-|TRBV27|TRBJ1-2|-
TGTGCCAGCAGAAGGACAAATAACTATGGCTACACCTTC
CASRRTNNYGYTF
>-|TRBV4-1|TRBJ2-3|-
TGCGCCAGCAGCCCTTATGGGGGGAACACAGATACGCAGTATTTT
CASSPYGGNTDTQYF
>-|TRBV5-4|TRBJ2-2|-
TGTGCCAGCAGCTTGGGGCAGGGGTGGTCCGGGGAGCTGTTTTTT
CASSLGQGWSGELFF
>TRBD2|TRBV30|TRBJ2-5|-
TGTGCCTGGAGTCTTGGCGGGAGTGGGCTAGAGACCCAGTACTTC
CAWSLGGSGLETQYF
>-|TRBV6-1|TRBJ2-3|-
TGTGCCAGCAGTGAAGTTCGTTTGGGCGATACGCAGTATTTT
CASSEVRLGDTQYF
>TRBD1|TRBV30|TRBJ2-5|-
TGTGCCTGGAGCCACGCGGGACAGGGAGGGGAGACCCAGTACTTC
CAWSHAGQGGETQYF
>TRBD1|TRBV18|TRBJ1-3|-
TGTGCCAGCTCACCTACCGGGACAGTAGACTCTGGAAACACCATATATTTT
CASSPTGTVDSGNTIYF
>TRBD1|TRBV6-1|TRBJ1-4|few
TGTGCCAGCAGAAACAGGGGGCAGGAAAAACTGTTTTTT
CASRNRGQEKLFF
>TRBD1|TRBV7-2|TRBJ1-4|-
TGTGCCAGCAGCCCCGGGACAGGGGGTGAAAAACTGTTTTTT
CASSPGTGGEKLFF
>-|TRBV18|TRBJ2-5|-
TGTGCCAGCTCACCACCGGGCAGGGAGACCCAGTACTTC
CASSPPGRETQYF
>-|TRBV20-1|TRBJ2-5|-
TGCAGTGCTTCAGGGAGGGAGACCCAGTACTTC
CSASGRETQYF
>TRBD1|TRBV19|TRBJ1-2|-
TGTGCCAGTAGGACGGACAGGGGGTTTGGCTATGGCTACACCTTC
CASRTDRGFGYGYTF
>TRBD2|TRBV18|TRBJ2-1|-
TGTGCCAGCTCACCACCCGGACTAGCGGGAGCGGGTGAGCAGTTCTTC
CASSPPGLAGAGEQFF
>-|TRBV21-1|TRBJ2-7|-
TGTGCCAGCAAATCCGGGGACTCCCCTGACGAGCAGTACTTC
CASKSGDSPDEQYF
>TRBD1|TRBV28|TRBJ1-2|-
TGTGCCAGCAGTTTAAGCGGACAGGGGGCGCAGAACACCTTC
CASSLSGQGAQNTF
>-|TRBV19|TRBJ2-3|-
TGTGCCAGTAGTGGGCAGACTAGTGGGGACAGCACAGATACGCAGTATTTT
CASSGQTSGDSTDTQYF